Listed below are T cell receptor beta chains from one sample, sequenced in a study of T cells in Graves' hyperthyroidism and ophthalmopathy. One entry per CDR3 protein results from TCRdb running MiXCR on the multiplex PCR reads. The data show 400,000 to 600,000 distinct CDR3 sequences, with around 16% seen just once and about 29% held by the top ten. The sample taken for sequencing was blood. These receptors were collected from a woman in her twenties or thirties with Graves' ophthalmopathy. Each CDR3 is given with its conserved first and last residue. The order of the fields is J gene, D gene, V gene, clone size, CDR3 protein, CDR3 DNA. A D gene is named only where the DNA matches it firmly. Expanded clones are given a class, and other clones once, few, many or no size at all.

TRBJ2-7,-,TRBV7-9,many,CASSFFSGPGEQYF,TGTGCCAGCAGCTTCTTTTCCGGGCCAGGCGAGCAGTACTTC
TRBJ1-4,-,TRBV12-3/TRBV12-4,few,CASISGAGEKLFF,TGTGCCAGCATTTCCGGGGCTGGGGAAAAACTGTTTTTT
TRBJ1-5,-,TRBV19,few,CASSIQANRNSNQPQHF,TGTGCCAGTAGTATCCAGGCAAATCGGAATAGCAATCAGCCCCAGCATTTT
TRBJ2-7,-,TRBV18,few,CASSQLPGPYEQYF,TGTGCCAGCTCACAATTACCGGGGCCCTACGAGCAGTACTTC
TRBJ1-2,TRBD1,TRBV28,few,CASLRDSITYGYTF,TGTGCCAGCCTGCGGGACAGCATTACCTATGGCTACACCTTC
TRBJ2-7,TRBD1,TRBV5-1,many,CASSPEGQGIYEQYF,TGCGCCAGCAGCCCCGAAGGACAGGGGATCTACGAGCAGTACTTC
TRBJ2-7,-,TRBV7-2,many,CASSLQQTSPAYEQYF,TGTGCCAGCAGCCTACAACAGACTAGTCCTGCCTACGAGCAGTACTTC
TRBJ2-7,-,TRBV6-1,few,CASSVLGGIEQYF,TGTGCCAGCAGTGTGTTGGGCGGGATAGAGCAGTACTTC
TRBJ1-1,-,TRBV7-9,many,CASSLQGYHTEAFF,TGTGCCAGCAGCTTACAGGGATACCACACTGAAGCTTTCTTT
TRBJ2-7,TRBD2,TRBV19,-,CASRGAVAGPPLSYEQYF,TGTGCCAGTAGGGGTGCGGTAGCGGGACCGCCCCTCTCCTACGAGCAGTACTTC
TRBJ2-5,TRBD1,TRBV12-3/TRBV12-4,-,CASSSDTGVGETQYF,TGTGCCAGCAGTTCTGATACAGGGGTAGGGGAGACCCAGTACTTC
TRBJ2-3,TRBD1,TRBV11-1,many,CASSSGTGVGDTQYF,TGTGCCAGCAGCTCCGGGACAGGGGTAGGAGATACGCAGTATTTT
TRBJ2-1,TRBD2,TRBV5-1,few,CASSFLAGGNNEQFF,TGCGCCAGCAGCTTCCTAGCGGGAGGGAACAATGAGCAGTTCTTC
TRBJ1-2,TRBD1,TRBV7-2,many,CASSLGTGGLGYTF,TGTGCCAGCAGCTTAGGGACAGGGGGCCTTGGCTACACCTTC
TRBJ2-1,TRBD2,TRBV7-3,-,CASSSSGRTVEFYEQFF,TGTGCCAGCAGCTCGAGCGGGAGGACCGTGGAATTCTATGAGCAGTTCTTC
TRBJ2-3,-,TRBV5-1,many,CASSLVGHPIGGTDTQYF,TGCGCCAGCAGCTTGGTGGGACACCCCATCGGAGGCACAGATACGCAGTATTTT
TRBJ1-6,-,TRBV20-1,-,CSARDPPQGLNSPLHF,TGCAGTGCTAGAGATCCTCCCCAGGGTCTAAATTCACCCCTCCACTTT
TRBJ2-2,-,TRBV15,-,CATSRDVVLLRGELFF,TGTGCCACCAGCAGAGATGTGGTGCTACTGAGGGGGGAGCTGTTTTTT
TRBJ2-2,-,TRBV5-1,-,CASSASTITGELFF,TGCGCCAGCAGCGCCAGTACTATCACCGGGGAGCTGTTTTTT
TRBJ2-3,TRBD1,TRBV6-2/TRBV6-3,-,CASSGTGVGTDTQYF,TGTGCCAGCAGCGGGACAGGGGTCGGCACAGATACGCAGTATTTT
TRBJ2-7,-,TRBV20-1,many,CSAGPTGPYEQYF,TGCAGTGCTGGTCCAACAGGGCCCTACGAGCAGTACTTC
TRBJ2-3,TRBD1,TRBV29-1,few,CSGTGDTDTQYF,TGCAGCGGTACAGGGGACACAGATACGCAGTATTTT
TRBJ2-7,-,TRBV2,many,CASSADSYEQYF,TGTGCCAGCAGTGCGGATTCCTACGAGCAGTACTTC
TRBJ2-7,-,TRBV12-3/TRBV12-4,many,CASSEAGAYEQYF,TGTGCCAGCAGCGAGGCAGGGGCCTACGAGCAGTACTTC
TRBJ2-7,TRBD2,TRBV6-2/TRBV6-3,few,CASSSRRRRESPHEQYF,TGTGCCAGCAGTTCAAGGCGACGGCGGGAGAGCCCCCACGAGCAGTACTTC
TRBJ2-5,-,TRBV28,-,CASSRTSFMETQYF,TGTGCCAGCAGTCGGACCTCTTTCATGGAGACCCAGTACTTC
TRBJ2-2,-,TRBV5-1,few,CASREAGVTGELFF,TGCGCCAGCAGGGAGGCAGGGGTGACCGGGGAGCTGTTTTTT
TRBJ1-2,-,TRBV7-9,few,CASSLAPLDGYTF,TGTGCCAGCAGCTTAGCACCTCTGGATGGCTACACCTTC
TRBJ2-7,-,TRBV4-3,few,CASSQEHGAFEQYF,TGCGCCAGCAGCCAAGAACATGGAGCGTTCGAGCAGTACTTC
TRBJ1-5,TRBD1,TRBV28,many,CASSFRGTGSQPQHF,TGTGCCAGCAGTTTTCGGGGGACAGGGTCTCAGCCCCAGCATTTT
TRBJ1-1,-,TRBV11-3,-,CASSSGGAGNTEAFF,TGTGCCAGCAGCTCGGGGGGGGCCGGGAACACTGAAGCTTTCTTT
TRBJ2-1,-,TRBV2,many,CASSTDEQFF,TGTGCCAGCAGTACAGATGAGCAGTTCTTC
TRBJ2-1,TRBD2,TRBV20-1,many,CSADPSLTSGSFDEQFF,TGCAGTGCTGACCCCTCCTTGACTAGCGGGAGTTTCGATGAGCAGTTCTTC
TRBJ2-2,-,TRBV20-1,-,CSANPEGNTGELFF,TGCAGTGCTAATCCCGAGGGAAACACCGGGGAGCTGTTTTTT
TRBJ2-5,-,TRBV30,many,CAWSVTEETQYF,TGTGCCTGGAGTGTGACGGAGGAGACCCAGTACTTC
TRBJ1-5,-,TRBV27,many,CASSFWGKPQHF,TGTGCCAGCAGTTTCTGGGGTAAGCCCCAGCATTTT
TRBJ2-7,-,TRBV6-2/TRBV6-3,many,CASSREQTDSYEQYF,TGTGCCAGCAGCCGCGAACAGACAGACTCCTACGAGCAGTACTTC
TRBJ1-1,-,TRBV6-2/TRBV6-3,-,CASSYRSISDGTEAFF,TGTGCCAGCAGTTACCGAAGTATTTCTGATGGCACTGAAGCTTTCTTT
TRBJ1-2,-,TRBV12-3/TRBV12-4,many,CASSPSAGGGYGYTF,TGTGCCAGCAGTCCATCGGCGGGCGGGGGCTATGGCTACACCTTC
TRBJ2-7,-,TRBV28,many,CASSFVVYEQYF,TGTGCCAGCAGTTTTGTAGTATACGAGCAGTACTTC
TRBJ2-2,TRBD2,TRBV28,-,CASGLAGGYTGELFF,TGTGCCAGCGGACTAGCGGGAGGTTACACCGGGGAGCTGTTTTTT
TRBJ2-2,-,TRBV10-3,few,CATQQNTGELFF,TGTGCCACGCAACAGAACACCGGGGAGCTGTTTTTT
TRBJ2-7,-,TRBV20-1,many,CSAGKSPYEQYF,TGCAGTGCCGGGAAGAGTCCCTACGAGCAGTACTTC
TRBJ2-7,TRBD2,TRBV7-3,many,CASSLTRTSGAYEQYF,TGTGCCAGCAGCTTAACGCGGACTAGCGGAGCCTACGAGCAGTACTTC
TRBJ2-3,TRBD2,TRBV7-9,few,CASSSGTTMGDTQYF,TGTGCCAGCAGCTCCGGGACTACCATGGGAGATACGCAGTATTTT
TRBJ1-6,-,TRBV28,many,CASGPALGVNSPLHF,TGTGCCAGCGGGCCCGCGCTCGGGGTTAATTCACCCCTCCACTTT
TRBJ1-1,-,TRBV5-1,-,CASSLDGGLATEAFF,TGTGCCAGCAGCTTGGACGGGGGGCTGGCCACTGAAGCTTTCTTT
TRBJ2-3,-,TRBV27,many,CASSSRDSRTDTQYF,TGTGCCAGCAGTTCACGGGACTCTCGCACAGATACGCAGTATTTT
TRBJ2-7,-,TRBV18,many,CASSPPSGQTYEQYF,TGTGCCAGCTCACCACCGTCAGGGCAGACCTACGAGCAGTACTTC
TRBJ1-6,-,TRBV20-1,many,CSARGGVNRNSPLHF,TGCAGTGCTAGAGGGGGCGTAAATCGTAATTCACCCCTCCACTTT